Below are 32 T cell receptor beta chains sequenced from a single sample in a study of cytomegalovirus exposure and HLA in healthy donors. TCRdb's copy holds only in-frame clones and misses some; the assay was immunoSEQ multiplex PCR. This table holds 250,000 to 300,000 clones, roughly 85% found once. The specimen was PBMCs. The receptor source for this set is a woman aged 18-35 years in good health and CMV-seronegative.

The chain employs TRBV5-1 and TRBJ1-6, with 9 bases fitting TRBD1. The CDR3 is 14 residues long. V gave up 3 bases and J gave up 10 bases; unmatched junction bases: 5. The germline CDR1 and CDR2 sequences are SGHRS and YFSETQ. The CDR3 here is CASSSGTGKSPLHF. CDR3 bases: TGCGCCAGCAGCTCCGGGACAGGGAAATCACCCCTCCACTTT.

The chain couples TRBV30 to TRBJ2-1; 8 nucleotides agree with TRBD2. CDR3 size: 14 residues. Germline V gene sequence: CDR1 GTSNPN, CDR2 SVGIG (reference sequence). V lost 2 bases to trimming and J lost 3 bases; unmatched junction nucleotides: 3. The CDR3 is CAWSRGGFYNEQFF. In nucleotides, the CDR3 is TGTGCCTGGAGTCGCGGGGGGTTCTACAATGAGCAGTTCTTC.

The chain has TRBV5-1 and TRBJ2-4, with D perhaps matching TRBD2 (5 bases). The ends were cut back, 5 bases at V and 0 bases at J, with 18 bases in the middle. In germline, CDR1 is SGHRS, CDR2 YFSETQ. This CDR3 is 17 amino acids long. The CDR3 protein is CASRAVGRVLAKNIQYF. The CDR3 DNA is TGCGCCAGCAGGGCCGTCGGGCGGGTTCTAGCCAAAAACATTCAGTACTTC. Combining the CDR3 with reference TRBV5-1 and TRBJ2-4 gives the whole variable domain KAGVTQTPRYLIKTRGQQVTLSCSPISGHRSVSWYQQTPGQGLQFLFEYFSETQRNKGNFPGRFSGRQFSNSRSEMNVSTLELGDSALYLCASRAVGRVLAKNIQYFGAGTRLSVL.

The chain has TRBV13 and TRBJ1-2; 7 positions agree with TRBD1. The V segment lost 6 bases and the J segment 5 bases; nucleotides outside the gene matches: 9. The CDR3 loop spans 14 amino acids. Germline V gene data show CDR1 as PRHDT and CDR2 as FYEKMQ (reference sequence). DNA of the CDR3: TGTGCCAGCAGGATTACCGGGACAGCTTATGGCTACACCTTC. It translates to CASRITGTAYGYTF.

The CDR3 region is CASSSLAGEETQYF. The CDR3 DNA is TGTGCCAGCAGCTCTCTAGCGGGGGAAGAGACCCAGTACTTC. The chain links TRBV13 to TRBJ2-5, with 10 bases matching TRBD2. Unmatched junction bases numbered 2, after V lost 4 bases and J lost 3 bases. The V gene's germline CDR1 is PRHDT and CDR2 FYEKMQ (reference sequence). CDR3 length equals 14 residues. Full variable domain (outside the CDR3, taken from reference TRBV13 and TRBJ2-5): AAGVIQSPRHLIKEKRETATLKCYPIPRHDTVYWYQQGPGQDPQFLISFYEKMQSDKGSIPDRFSAQQFSDYHSELNMSSLELGDSALYFCASSSLAGEETQYFGPGTRLLVL.

The chain has TRBV5-1 and TRBJ1-2, with unresolved D. This CDR3 is built from 15 residues. Deletions cut 3 bases from V and 8 bases from J, with 20 bases between. CDR1 is SGHRS and CDR2 is YFSETQ in the germline V gene. CDR3: CASSSRSNTAEGYTF. As DNA, the CDR3 is TGCGCCAGCAGCTCCCGATCTAACACGGCGGAAGGCTACACCTTC.

The chain joins TRBV27 to TRBJ2-1, with 15 bases identical to TRBD2. The CDR3 totals 16 residues. Germline V gene lookup returns CDR1 MNHEY and CDR2 SMNVEV (reference sequence). Germline trimming cut 2 bases from V and 9 bases from J; bases unmatched to any gene: 5. This chain's CDR3 is CASSLPGLAGGGEQFF. CDR3 nucleotides: TGTGCCAGCAGTTTACCGGGACTAGCGGGAGGAGGTGAGCAGTTCTTC.

The chain couples TRBV10-3 to TRBJ1-1; D is perhaps TRBD1 (6 bases). Trimming left V 6 bases short and J 6 bases short, with 14 bases between. CDR1 is ENHRY and CDR2 is SYGVKD in the germline V gene. This CDR3 is built from 13 residues. This CDR3 is CAIRTGTIAEAFF. As DNA, the CDR3 is TGTGCCATCAGGACAGGCACTATCGCTGAAGCTTTCTTT.

This chain uses TRBV6-5 with TRBJ1-2; 7 bases are a match to TRBD1. V dropped 2 bases and J dropped 8; count of bases not matched to a gene: 11. The CDR3 is made up of 15 amino acids. CDR1 is MNHEY, CDR2 SVGAGI, per germline. The CDR3 sequence: CASSYRRQGASGYTF. In nucleotides, the CDR3 is TGTGCCAGCAGTTACCGGCGACAGGGAGCTAGCGGCTACACCTTC.

The count of this clone is one. The chain carries TRBV6-5 and TRBJ2-7; 7 bases map to TRBD1. Germline trimming cut 8 bases from V and 3 bases from J; bases unmatched to any gene: 10. Germline assignment: CDR1 MNHEY and CDR2 SVGAGI. The CDR3 has 14 residues. The chain's CDR3 is CASRRDSANYEQYF. Written as DNA, the CDR3 is TGTGCCAGCCGCAGGGACAGTGCTAACTACGAGCAGTACTTC.

This clone has just one count. The chain joins TRBV28 to TRBJ2-7, with D maybe TRBD2 (6 bases). The CDR3 extends over 16 amino acids. V was pared by 4 bases and J by 3 bases, with 19 bases between. The germline gives CDR1 MDHEN, CDR2 SYDVKM. In DNA form, the CDR3 reads TGTGCCAGCAGTTACACCCTCCGGGAGCGTGGCTACGAGCAGTACTTC. Translated, it gives CASSYTLRERGYEQYF.

The chain recombines TRBV7-2 with TRBJ1-6; D is unclear. Germline CDR1 SGHTA, CDR2 FQGNSA. The V gene lost 7 bases and the J gene lost 14 bases, with 21 bases spanning the gap. The CDR3 is made up of 14 amino acids. The CDR3 DNA reads as TGTGCCAGCACCCCAGGTGGAGGTGTAATTGCCCTCCACTTT. This codes for CASTPGGGVIALHF.

This chain connects TRBV20-1 to TRBJ2-1; 8 bases align to TRBD2. Trimming at V came to 4 bases and at J to 14 bases, leaving 4 bases not matched to a gene. This CDR3 spans 10 amino acids. CDR1 and CDR2 (germline): DFQATT, SNEGSKA (reference sequence). CDR3 sequence reads: CSAMGTRKFF. The CDR3 nucleotides read TGCAGTGCTATGGGGACTAGAAAGTTCTTC.

The chain links TRBV11-2 to TRBJ2-5; D might be TRBD2 (5 bases). Per the germline V gene, CDR1 is SGHAT and CDR2 is FQNNGV. V was pared by 5 bases and J by 14 bases, with 18 bases between. CDR3 size: 12 residues. The CDR3 is CASSHPEGISYF. Here the CDR3 DNA reads TGTGCCAGCAGCCACCCCGAGGGAATTAGTTACTTC.

The chain employs TRBV9 and TRBJ2-3; 7 nucleotides line up with TRBD2. Germline V gene data show CDR1 as SGDLS and CDR2 as YYNGEE. This CDR3 has 16 residues. The J segment lost 0 bases and the V segment lost 5 bases, leaving 9 bases of the junction unmatched. The CDR3 DNA sequence: TGTGCCAGCAGGACCCGGGGGGACTCTAGCACAGATACGCAGTATTTT. This codes for CASRTRGDSSTDTQYF.

The V gene is TRBV4-3, the J gene TRBJ2-5, with TRBD1 matching over 9 bases. Germline V gene sequence: CDR1 LGHNA, CDR2 YSLEER. CDR3 size: 15 residues. V shed 2 bases, J shed 2 bases, and the junction held 3 bases outside the gene matches. Written as DNA, the CDR3 is TGCGCCAGCAGCCAACTGACAGGGGGGCAAGAGACCCAGTACTTC. Translating gives CASSQLTGGQETQYF.

This sequence joins TRBV7-9 and TRBJ2-2; 8 nucleotides line up with TRBD2. The CDR3 consists of 15 residues. Germline CDR1 SEHNR, CDR2 FQNEAQ (reference sequence). Germline trimming cut 4 bases from V and 5 bases from J; bases unmatched to any gene: 6. The CDR3 loop reads CASSWRGAKTGELFF. CDR3 in DNA: TGTGCCAGCAGCTGGCGGGGGGCCAAGACCGGGGAGCTGTTTTTT.

V is TRBV2 and J is TRBJ1-3; perhaps TRBD1 as D (6 bases). Germline CDR1 reads SNHLY; CDR2 reads FYNNEI. This CDR3 region has 13 residues. The V end was cut by 4 bases, the J end by 4 bases, with 8 bases between. In DNA form, the CDR3 reads TGTGCCAGCAGTGGGACAGCAGGAAACACCATATATTTT. It encodes CASSGTAGNTIYF.

This clone was recorded once. The J gene is TRBJ2-7, the V gene TRBV6-5, with D perhaps TRBD1 (6 bases). The CDR3 contains 14 residues. V lost 3 bases and J 6 bases, leaving 15 bases between the germline ends. In germline, CDR1 is MNHEY, CDR2 SVGAGI. In nucleotides, the CDR3 is TGTGCCAGCAGTTATCAGGGGTTTTCAGGCGAGCAGTACTTC. This translates into CASSYQGFSGEQYF.

This clone was counted only a few times. V and J are TRBV2 and TRBJ1-1; 9 bases map to TRBD1. With 6 bases clipped from V and 1 base from J, the junction kept 12 bases outside the gene matches. CDR1 and CDR2 (germline): SNHLY, FYNNEI. The CDR3 is made up of 17 amino acids. The CDR3 protein is CASRGDRAGDGNTEAFF. CDR3 bases: TGTGCCAGCAGGGGGGACAGGGCTGGGGATGGGAACACTGAAGCTTTCTTT.

The rearrangement uses TRBV7-4 and TRBJ1-2; TRBD1 matches 9 bases. CDR3 length equals 15 residues. V shed 5 bases and J 4 bases; nucleotides not matched to a gene: 8. Germline-derived CDR1 and CDR2 are SGHVT and SQSDAQ. In DNA, the CDR3 is TGTGCCAGCAGCGCGAACAGGGGGCGTTGCTATGGCTACACCTTC. Its translation: CASSANRGRCYGYTF.

In DNA form, the CDR3 reads TGTGCCAGCAGTTTATTTACAACTAATGAAAAACTGTTTTTT. Translation gives CASSLFTTNEKLFF. V usage is TRBV6-6 and J usage is TRBJ1-4, with D unresolved. Trimming took 4 bases from V and 0 from J, leaving 6 bases between them. CDR3 length equals 14 residues. Germline V CDR1 and CDR2: MNHNY, SVGAGI (reference sequence).

This chain uses TRBV11-1 with TRBJ2-1; D is uncertain. V was pared by 1 base and J by 10 bases, with 14 bases between. The CDR3 totals 14 residues. Germline V gene lookup returns CDR1 SGHAT and CDR2 FQDESV (reference sequence). CDR3 sequence reads: CASSLVLPSREQFF. CDR3 nucleotides: TGTGCCAGCAGCTTAGTCCTTCCATCGAGGGAGCAGTTCTTC.

Notes on this clone: Other DNA sequences of this sample code for an identical CDR3. This chain uses TRBV9 with TRBJ2-7; 9 bases line up with TRBD2. Germline V CDR1 and CDR2: SGDLS, YYNGEE. This CDR3 spans 15 amino acids. V was clipped by 4 bases and J by 1 base; unmatched bases: 6. CDR3 sequence reads: CASSLTSGRSYEQYF. In DNA form, the CDR3 reads TGTGCCAGCAGCTTGACTAGCGGTCGATCCTACGAGCAGTACTTC.

The rearrangement uses TRBV4-1 and TRBJ1-1; 7 bases match TRBD1. After removal of 0 bases from V and 2 bases from J, the junction contained 3 bases not matched to a gene. Germline V gives CDR1 MGHRA, CDR2 YSYEKL. This CDR3 contains 15 residues. As DNA, the CDR3 is TGCGCCAGCAGCCAAGAAGGGACAGCAAACACTGAAGCTTTCTTT. This gives the protein CASSQEGTANTEAFF.

This chain uses TRBV11-2 with TRBJ1-2; possibly TRBD1 for D (6 bases). Deletions cut 5 bases from V and 0 bases from J, with 13 bases between. CDR1 and CDR2 (germline): SGHAT, FQNNGV. The CDR3 is made up of 15 amino acids. CDR3: CASSLLDRSNYGYTF. For the CDR3, the DNA is TGTGCCAGCAGCCTTCTGGACAGATCTAACTATGGCTACACCTTC.

Only one count was recorded for this clone. The chain uses TRBV25-1 and TRBJ1-2; D gene ambiguous. The germline V and J ends were trimmed by 3 bases and 8 bases, with 19 bases remaining between them. Looked up from germline, CDR1 is MGHDK and CDR2 is SYGVNS. This CDR3 contains 15 residues. The DNA of the CDR3 is TGTGCCAGCAGTGAGTCTTCTAGGCCTCAACGAGGCTACACCTTC. Translation: CASSESSRPQRGYTF.

The V and J genes are TRBV30 and TRBJ1-1; no reliable D call. Trimming took 8 bases from V and 0 from J, leaving 13 bases between them. In germline, CDR1 is GTSNPN, CDR2 SVGIG (reference sequence). This CDR3 region has 13 residues. The CDR3 DNA reads TGTGCCCACGATCCCGAGATGAACACTGAAGCTTTCTTT. Translating it yields CAHDPEMNTEAFF. Full variable domain (remainder filled in from reference TRBV30 and TRBJ1-1): SQTIHQWPATLVQPVGSPLSLECTVEGTSNPNLYWYRQAAGRGLQLLFYSVGIGQISSEVPQNLSASRPQDRQFILSSKKLLLSDSGFYLCAHDPEMNTEAFFGQGTRLTVV.

The rearrangement uses TRBV27 and TRBJ2-1; the D is unclear. CDR1 MNHEY and CDR2 SMNVEV come from the germline V gene (reference sequence). The CDR3 is 14 amino acids. V lost 3 bases to trimming and J lost 5 bases, with 11 bases between them. The CDR3 bases are TGTGCCAGCAGTTTTCTCGACGAGGACAATGAGCAGTTCTTC. It translates to CASSFLDEDNEQFF.

The chain uses TRBV6-4 and TRBJ1-2; D is uncertain. With 6 bases removed from V and 3 bases from J, the gap between germline ends came to 11 bases. CDR3 size: 13 residues. The germline gives CDR1 MRHNA, CDR2 SNTAGT. In DNA form, the CDR3 reads TGTGCCAGCAGAGAGTCCACGGACTATGGCTACACCTTC. Its translation: CASRESTDYGYTF.

The genes are TRBV6-5 and TRBJ2-7; D is uncertain. This CDR3 spans 13 amino acids. Germline V gene data show CDR1 as MNHEY and CDR2 as SVGAGI. V was shortened by 0 bases and J by 3 bases, with 6 bases between the two germline ends. The CDR3 DNA reads as TGTGCCAGCAGTTACTCACACGTCTACGAGCAGTACTTC. Translated, it gives CASSYSHVYEQYF.

The V gene is TRBV27, the J gene TRBJ1-1, with 7 bases that match TRBD1. Looked up from germline, CDR1 is MNHEY and CDR2 is SMNVEV (reference sequence). V shed 8 bases and J 0 bases; nucleotides not matched to a gene: 3. CDR3 length equals 13 residues. CDR3 DNA: TGTGCCAGCGGGACAGCTATGAACACTGAAGCTTTCTTT. It translates to CASGTAMNTEAFF.